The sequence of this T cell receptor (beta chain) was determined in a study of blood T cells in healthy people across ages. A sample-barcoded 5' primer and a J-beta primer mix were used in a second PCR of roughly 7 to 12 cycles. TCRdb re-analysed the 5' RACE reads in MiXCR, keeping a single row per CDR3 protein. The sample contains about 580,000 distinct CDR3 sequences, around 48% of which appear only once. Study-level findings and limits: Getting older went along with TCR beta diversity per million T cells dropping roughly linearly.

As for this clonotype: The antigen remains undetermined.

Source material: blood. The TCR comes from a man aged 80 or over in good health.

The CDR3 loop is CASSQDWGGRANEQFF. The CDR3 DNA reads as TGTGCCAGCAGCCAAGATTGGGGTGGCAGGGCTAATGAGCAGTTCTTC. V usage is TRBV14 and J usage is TRBJ2-1, with D perhaps matching TRBD1 (5 bases). This CDR3 contains 16 residues. Trimming pared 0 bases from V and 7 bases from J, leaving 16 bases between. Germline V gene data show CDR1 as SGHDN and CDR2 as FVKESK.